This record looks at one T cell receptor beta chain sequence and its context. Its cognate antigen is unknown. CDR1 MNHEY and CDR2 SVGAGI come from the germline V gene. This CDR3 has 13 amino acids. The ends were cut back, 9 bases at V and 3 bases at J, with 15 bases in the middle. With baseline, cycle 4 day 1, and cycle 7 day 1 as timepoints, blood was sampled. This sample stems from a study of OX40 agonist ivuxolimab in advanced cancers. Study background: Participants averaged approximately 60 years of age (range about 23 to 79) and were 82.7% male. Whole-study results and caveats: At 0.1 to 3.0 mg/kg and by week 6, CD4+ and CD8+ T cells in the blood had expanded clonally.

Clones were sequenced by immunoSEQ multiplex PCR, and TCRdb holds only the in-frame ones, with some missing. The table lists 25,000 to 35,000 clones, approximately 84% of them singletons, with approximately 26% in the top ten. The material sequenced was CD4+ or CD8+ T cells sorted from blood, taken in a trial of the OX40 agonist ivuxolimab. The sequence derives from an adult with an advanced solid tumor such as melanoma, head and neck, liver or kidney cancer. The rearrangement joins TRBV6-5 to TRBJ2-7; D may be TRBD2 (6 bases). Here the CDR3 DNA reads TGTGCCAGTGTTGGGGGGATCCTCTACGAGCAGTACTTC. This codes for CASVGGILYEQYF.